This TCR beta chain was captured in a study of T cells after yellow fever vaccination. Whole-study findings and limits: Weaker, the secondary response had a peak occurring faster, on day 5 versus 15.

This clonotype has at least ten counts. As yet, its antigen is unknown. After removal of 5 bases from V and 5 bases from J, the junction contained 8 bases not matched to a gene. CDR3 size: 14 residues. The germline CDR1 and CDR2 sequences are SGHVS and FQNEAQ. TCRdb itself ran the 5' RACE reads through MiXCR, one entry per CDR3 protein. The sample contains 300,000 to 350,000 distinct CDR3 sequences, around 4.4% of which appear only once. The source of this sequence is a man aged 18-30 years who received the YFV17D yellow fever vaccine. This material consisted of PBMCs, taken 15 days after the yellow fever booster vaccination. The chain carries TRBV7-8 and TRBJ2-5; 7 nucleotides agree with TRBD2. The CDR3 region is CASSPGLGRETQYF. CDR3 DNA sequence: TGTGCCAGCAGCCCAGGACTAGGGAGGGAGACCCAGTACTTC.